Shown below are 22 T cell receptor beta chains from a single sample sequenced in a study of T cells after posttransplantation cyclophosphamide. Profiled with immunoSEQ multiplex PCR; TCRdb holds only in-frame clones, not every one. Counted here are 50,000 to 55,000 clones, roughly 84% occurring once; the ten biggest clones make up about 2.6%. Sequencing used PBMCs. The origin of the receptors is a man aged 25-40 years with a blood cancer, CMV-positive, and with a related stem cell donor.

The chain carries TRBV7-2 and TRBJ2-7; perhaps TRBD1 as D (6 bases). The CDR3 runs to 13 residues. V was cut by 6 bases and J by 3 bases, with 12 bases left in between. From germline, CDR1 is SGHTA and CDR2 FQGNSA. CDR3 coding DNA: TGTGCCAGCAGGGGGACAATAGGCTACGAGCAGTACTTC. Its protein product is CASRGTIGYEQYF.

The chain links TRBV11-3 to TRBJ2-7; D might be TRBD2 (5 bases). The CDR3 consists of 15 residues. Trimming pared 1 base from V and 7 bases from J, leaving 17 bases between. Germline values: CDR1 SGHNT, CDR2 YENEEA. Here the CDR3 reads CASSLVVSATGEQYF. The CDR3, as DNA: TGTGCCAGCAGCTTAGTTGTATCGGCTACGGGGGAGCAGTACTTC.

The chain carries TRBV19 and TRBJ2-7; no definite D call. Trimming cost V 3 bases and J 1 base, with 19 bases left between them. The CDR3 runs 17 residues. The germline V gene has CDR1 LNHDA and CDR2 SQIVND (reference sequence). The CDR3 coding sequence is TGTGCCAGTAGTATCGCGTATAACTCAAAGACTTCCTACGAGCAGTACTTC. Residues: CASSIAYNSKTSYEQYF. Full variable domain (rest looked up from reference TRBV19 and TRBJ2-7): DGGITQSPKYLFRKEGQNVTLSCEQNLNHDAMYWYRQDPGQGLRLIYYSQIVNDFQKGDIAEGYSVSREKKESFPLTVTSAQKNPTAFYLCASSIAYNSKTSYEQYFGPGTRLTVT.

Here the CDR3 DNA reads TGCGCCAGCAGCCACACTAGCGGATTAGCCAAAAACATTCAGTACTTC. Residues: CASSHTSGLAKNIQYF. The rearrangement uses TRBV5-1 and TRBJ2-4, with 8 bases matching TRBD2. Unmatched junction bases numbered 6, after V lost 4 bases and J lost 0 bases. The germline V gene encodes CDR1 SGHRS and CDR2 YFSETQ. CDR3 length: 16 residues.

This chain's CDR3 is CATSRVGGELFF. DNA of the CDR3: TGTGCCACCAGCAGAGTCGGCGGGGAGCTGTTTTTT. The V call is TRBV15, the J call TRBJ2-2; D uncertain. V was shortened by 1 base and J by 7 bases, with 4 bases between the two germline ends. The CDR3 is 12 amino acids. The germline V gene has CDR1 LNHNV and CDR2 YYDKDF (reference sequence).

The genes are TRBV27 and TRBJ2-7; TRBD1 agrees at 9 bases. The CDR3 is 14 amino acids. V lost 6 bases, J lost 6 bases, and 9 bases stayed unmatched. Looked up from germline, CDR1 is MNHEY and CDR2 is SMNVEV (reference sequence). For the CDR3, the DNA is TGTGCCAGCAGCCCCGCGGGACAGGGAGGCGAGCAGTACTTC. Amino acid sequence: CASSPAGQGGEQYF.

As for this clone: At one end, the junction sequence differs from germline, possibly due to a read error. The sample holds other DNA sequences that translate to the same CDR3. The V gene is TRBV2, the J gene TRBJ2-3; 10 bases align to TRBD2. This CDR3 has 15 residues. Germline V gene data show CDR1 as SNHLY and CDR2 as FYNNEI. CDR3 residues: CASSGTSGGTDTQYF. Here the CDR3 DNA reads TGTGCCAGCAGTGGGACTAGCGGTGGCACAGATACGCAATATTTT.

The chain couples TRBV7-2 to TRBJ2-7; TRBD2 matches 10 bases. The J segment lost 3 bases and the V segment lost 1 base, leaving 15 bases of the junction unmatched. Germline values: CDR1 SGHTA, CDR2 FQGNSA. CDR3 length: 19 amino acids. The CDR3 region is CASSLGSLAGVSLNYEQYF. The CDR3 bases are TGTGCCAGCAGCTTAGGCTCCCTAGCGGGAGTTTCCCTCAACTACGAGCAGTACTTC.

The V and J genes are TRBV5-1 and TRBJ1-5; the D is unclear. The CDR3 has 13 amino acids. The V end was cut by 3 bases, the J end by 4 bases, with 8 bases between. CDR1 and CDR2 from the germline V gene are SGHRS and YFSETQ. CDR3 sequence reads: CASSYSENQPQHF. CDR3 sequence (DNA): TGCGCCAGCAGCTACTCGGAGAATCAGCCCCAGCATTTT. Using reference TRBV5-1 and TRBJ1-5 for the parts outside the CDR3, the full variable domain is KAGVTQTPRYLIKTRGQQVTLSCSPISGHRSVSWYQQTPGQGLQFLFEYFSETQRNKGNFPGRFSGRQFSNSRSEMNVSTLELGDSALYLCASSYSENQPQHFGDGTRLSIL.

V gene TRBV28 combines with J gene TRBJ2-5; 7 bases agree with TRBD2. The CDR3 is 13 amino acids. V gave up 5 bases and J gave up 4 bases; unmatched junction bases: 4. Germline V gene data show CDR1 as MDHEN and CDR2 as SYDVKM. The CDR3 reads CASSRGGIETQYF. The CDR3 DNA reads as TGTGCCAGCAGTAGGGGAGGGATAGAGACCCAGTACTTC.

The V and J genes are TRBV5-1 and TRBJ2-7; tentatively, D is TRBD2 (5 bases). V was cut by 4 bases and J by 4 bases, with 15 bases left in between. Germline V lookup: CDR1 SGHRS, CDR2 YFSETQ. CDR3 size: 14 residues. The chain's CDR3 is CASSGSAIGYEQYF. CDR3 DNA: TGCGCCAGCAGCGGGAGCGCTATCGGGTACGAGCAGTACTTC. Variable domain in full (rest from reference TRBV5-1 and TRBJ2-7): KAGVTQTPRYLIKTRGQQVTLSCSPISGHRSVSWYQQTPGQGLQFLFEYFSETQRNKGNFPGRFSGRQFSNSRSEMNVSTLELGDSALYLCASSGSAIGYEQYFGPGTRLTVT.

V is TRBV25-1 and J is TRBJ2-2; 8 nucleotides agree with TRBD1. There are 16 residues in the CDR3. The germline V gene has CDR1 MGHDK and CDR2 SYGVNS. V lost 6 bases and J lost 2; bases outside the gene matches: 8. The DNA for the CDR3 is TGTGCCAGCAGGGCTACAGGGGGACCTAACACCGGGGAGCTGTTTTTT. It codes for CASRATGGPNTGELFF.

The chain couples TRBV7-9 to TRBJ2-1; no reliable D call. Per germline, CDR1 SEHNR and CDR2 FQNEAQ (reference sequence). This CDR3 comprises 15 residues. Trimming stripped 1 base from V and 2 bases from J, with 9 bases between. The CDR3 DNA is TGTGCCAGCAGCTTAGGTATGTTTACCTACAATGAGCAGTTCTTC. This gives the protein CASSLGMFTYNEQFF.

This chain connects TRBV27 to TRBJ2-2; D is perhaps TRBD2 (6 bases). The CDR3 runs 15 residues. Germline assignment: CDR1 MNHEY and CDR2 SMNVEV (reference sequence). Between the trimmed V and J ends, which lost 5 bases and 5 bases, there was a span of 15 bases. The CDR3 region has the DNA TGTGCCAGCAGTCCCACCGCCCTAGCGACCGGGGAGCTGTTTTTT. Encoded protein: CASSPTALATGELFF.

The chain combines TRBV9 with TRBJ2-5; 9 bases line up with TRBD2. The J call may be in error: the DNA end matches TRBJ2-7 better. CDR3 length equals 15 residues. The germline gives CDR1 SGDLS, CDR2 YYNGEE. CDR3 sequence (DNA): TGTGCCAGCAGCGTGGCTAGCGGGACCTCCTACGAGCAGTACTTC. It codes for CASSVASGTSYEQYF.

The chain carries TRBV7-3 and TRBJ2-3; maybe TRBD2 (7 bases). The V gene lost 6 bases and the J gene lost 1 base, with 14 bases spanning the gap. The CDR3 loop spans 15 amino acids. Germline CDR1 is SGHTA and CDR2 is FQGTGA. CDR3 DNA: TGTGCCAGCAGTCGAGGGGGGAGGGGCACAGATACGCAGTATTTT. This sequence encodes CASSRGGRGTDTQYF.

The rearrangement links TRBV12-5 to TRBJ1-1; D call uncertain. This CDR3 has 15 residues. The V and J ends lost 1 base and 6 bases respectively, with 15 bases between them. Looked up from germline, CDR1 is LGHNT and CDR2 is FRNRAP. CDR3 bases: TGTGCTAGTGGTTTGGCGCGAGGAGTAGCCCCTGAAGCTTTCTTT. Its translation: CASGLARGVAPEAFF.

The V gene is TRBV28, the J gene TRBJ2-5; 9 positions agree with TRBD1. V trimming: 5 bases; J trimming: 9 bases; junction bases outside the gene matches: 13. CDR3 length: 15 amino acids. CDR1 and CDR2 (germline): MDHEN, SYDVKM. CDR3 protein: CASSGRTGVIGAQYF. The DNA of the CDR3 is TGTGCCAGCAGTGGGAGGACAGGGGTTATAGGGGCCCAGTACTTC.

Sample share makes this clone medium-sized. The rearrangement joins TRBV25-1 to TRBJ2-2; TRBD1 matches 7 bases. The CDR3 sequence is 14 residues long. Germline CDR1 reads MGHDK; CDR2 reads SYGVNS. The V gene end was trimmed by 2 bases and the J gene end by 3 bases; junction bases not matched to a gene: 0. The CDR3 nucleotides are TGTGCCAGCAGTGAAGGACAGGACACCGGGGAGCTGTTTTTT. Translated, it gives CASSEGQDTGELFF.

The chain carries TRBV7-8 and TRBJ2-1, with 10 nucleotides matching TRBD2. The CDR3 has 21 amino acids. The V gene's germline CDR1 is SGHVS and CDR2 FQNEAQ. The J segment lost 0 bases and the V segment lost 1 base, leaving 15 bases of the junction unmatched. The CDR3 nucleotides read TGTGCCAGCAGCTTAGTAGGCTTTGCTCTGCGGACTAGCGGCTCCTACAATGAGCAGTTCTTC. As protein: CASSLVGFALRTSGSYNEQFF. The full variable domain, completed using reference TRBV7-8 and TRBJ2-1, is GAGVSQSPRYKVAKRGQDVALRCDPISGHVSLFWYQQALGQGPEFLTYFQNEAQLDKSGLPSDRFFAERPEGSVSTLKIQRTQQEDSAVYLCASSLVGFALRTSGSYNEQFFGPGTRLTVL.

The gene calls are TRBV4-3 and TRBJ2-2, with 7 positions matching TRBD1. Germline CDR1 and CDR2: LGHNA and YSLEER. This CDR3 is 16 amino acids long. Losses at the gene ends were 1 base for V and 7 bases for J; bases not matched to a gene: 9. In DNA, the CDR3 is TGCGCCAGCAGCCAAGCAGACAGGGCAGCAGGCGGGGAGCTGTTTTTT. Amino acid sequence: CASSQADRAAGGELFF.

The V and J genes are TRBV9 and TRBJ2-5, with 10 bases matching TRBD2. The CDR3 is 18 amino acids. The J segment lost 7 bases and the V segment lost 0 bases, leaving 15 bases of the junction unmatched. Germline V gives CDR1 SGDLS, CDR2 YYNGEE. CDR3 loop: CASSVAPSEREGRGTQYF. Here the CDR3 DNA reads TGTGCCAGCAGCGTAGCCCCGTCAGAGCGGGAGGGCCGTGGGACCCAGTACTTC. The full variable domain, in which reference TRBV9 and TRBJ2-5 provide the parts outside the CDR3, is DSGVTQTPKHLITATGQRVTLRCSPRSGDLSVYWYQQSLDQGLQFLIQYYNGEERAKGNILERFSAQQFPDLHSELNLSSLELGDSALYFCASSVAPSEREGRGTQYFGPGTRLLVL.